Sequencing of this T cell receptor beta chain was carried out in a study of blood T cell repertoires in COVID-19. Background on the study: Acute-phase and convalescent COVID-19 samples originated in the United States, Italy and Spain. Sources were T cells, B-cell-depleted T cells, or PBMCs; the material itself was cDNA or gDNA.

CDR1 and CDR2 from the germline V gene are LGHNA and YNFKEQ. The CDR3 covers 15 residues. V shed 3 bases and J shed 0 bases, with 9 bases lying between them. Original data processing: The assay estimated nucleated cells by amplifying reference gene primers. The table came from immunoSEQ multiplex PCR; TCRdb's copy has only in-frame clones and leaves some out. V, J and clone size are taken as reported in that table, and D and trimming were inferred from the DNA itself. Seen here are roughly 220,000 clones, about 88% observed once, and the top ten hold around 3%. The origin of this receptor is a man aged 50 to 60 who had recovered from COVID-19. This chain connects TRBV4-2 to TRBJ1-3; D gene unclear. What was sequenced was peripheral blood. CDR3 coding DNA: TGTGCCAGCAGCCAGGAGGTCTCCTCTGGAAACACCATATATTTT. Protein sequence: CASSQEVSSGNTIYF.